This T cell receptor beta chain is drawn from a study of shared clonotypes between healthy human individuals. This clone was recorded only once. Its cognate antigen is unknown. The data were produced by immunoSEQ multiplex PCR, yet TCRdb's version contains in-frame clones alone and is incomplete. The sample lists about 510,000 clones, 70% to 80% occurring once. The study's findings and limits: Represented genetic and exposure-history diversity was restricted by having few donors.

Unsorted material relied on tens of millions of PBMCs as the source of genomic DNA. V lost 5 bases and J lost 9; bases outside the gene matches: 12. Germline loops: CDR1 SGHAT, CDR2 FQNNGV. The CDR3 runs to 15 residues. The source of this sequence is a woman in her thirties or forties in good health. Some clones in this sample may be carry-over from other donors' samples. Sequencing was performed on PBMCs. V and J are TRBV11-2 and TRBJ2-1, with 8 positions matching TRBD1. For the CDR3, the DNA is TGTGCCAGCAGCCCAGGGACAGGCCGGTTGGGTGAGCAGTTCTTC. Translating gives CASSPGTGRLGEQFF.